Described below is a single TCR beta chain sequence and its context. Antigen specificity is unknown. CDR3 length: 14 residues. CDR1 and CDR2 from the germline V gene are MNHEY and SVGAGI. V lost 7 bases, J lost 1 base, and 10 bases lay in between. This sample was included in a study of T cells in localized non-small cell lung cancer. Study findings and constraints: The highest T cell clonality was in uninvolved adjacent lung, above tumor. Appearance in adjacent lung was seen for a median roughly 56 of the top 100 tumor clones. A denser population of T cells in blood accompanied longer overall survival. One tumor region alone was sequenced, and heterogeneity therefore remains possible.

Method: immunoSEQ multiplex PCR; TCRdb's copy keeps in-frame clones and lacks some. The sample has about 18,000 clones, around 88% seen once. This receptor was identified in a male donor older than 55 with stage II squamous cell lung carcinoma. Sequenced here: peripheral blood, sampled before any cancer treatment. The chain carries TRBV6-5 and TRBJ2-2; D is ambiguous. As DNA, the CDR3 is TGTGCCAGCACCCCTTCCAGGAACACCGGGGAGCTGTTTTTT. Residues: CASTPSRNTGELFF.